These T cell receptor beta chains were read from a single sample in a study of T-cell memory formation after mild COVID-19. MiXCR, run by TCRdb on the 5' RACE reads, gives a single entry per CDR3 protein. The sample contains 55,000 to 75,000 distinct CDR3 sequences, about 27% of which appear only once. Sequencing was performed on PBMCs or a T cell subset sorted from them (not recorded which). The receptors shown here come from a man between 18 and 29 years old who had mild COVID-19 (a few samples of this study predate the infection). Cell type and time point are not known. CDR3s include the opening cysteine and the closing phenylalanine or tryptophan. The order of the fields is clone size, V gene, D gene, CDR3 length, CDR3 protein. D genes are given only for firm matches. The size entry is marked missing in some rows and otherwise reads once, few, many or a size class.

NA,TRBV4-3,TRBD1,14,CASSQWTGSDEQYF
NA,TRBV4-1,NA,16,CASSQDTGAFNQPQHF
NA,TRBV27,TRBD2,14,CASSLSGAGNIQYF
NA,TRBV7-9,NA,13,CASSPAWGETQYF
once,TRBV6-1,NA,15,CASSPAQGGSETQYF
NA,TRBV6-2/TRBV6-3,NA,14,CASNKRLGNQPQHF
few,TRBV12-3/TRBV12-4,NA,15,CASSTTVSSTDTQYF
few,TRBV4-1,TRBD1,16,CASSQAPGTGPYEQYF
NA,TRBV4-1,TRBD2,18,CASSQYGTSGGFQETQYF
few,TRBV19,NA,15,CASSIPGEGDTEAFF
few,TRBV3-1,NA,19,CASSQPNLGRPSSTDTQYF
NA,TRBV6-5,NA,15,CASSYIQENTGELFF
few,TRBV7-3,TRBD1,13,CASSQTGGDGYTF
few,TRBV11-2,NA,17,CASSLDQWETGQETQYF
few,TRBV27,NA,13,CASTPPGRETQYF
few,TRBV3-1,NA,14,CASSQVTADSPLHF
few,TRBV4-3,TRBD2,16,CASSISGGISYNEQFF
few,TRBV7-9,NA,10,CASSPSEQYF
few,TRBV29-1,TRBD2,18,CSAKGWLAGGKNTGELFF
NA,TRBV27,TRBD1,14,CASSKQGVWNIQYF
few,TRBV30,NA,14,CAWSAVTSTDTQYF
few,TRBV7-9,NA,16,CASSLEAGGTLYEQYF
NA,TRBV5-5,NA,15,CASSSSDSSYNEQFF
NA,TRBV6-5,TRBD1,15,CASSYPGQGVWGYTF
NA,TRBV27,NA,11,CASSLGSEAFF
NA,TRBV7-8,NA,12,CASSLVYDEQFF
NA,TRBV5-1,NA,14,CASSGLRDGYGYTF
NA,TRBV4-3,NA,12,CASSQDGVEQYF
few,TRBV4-1,TRBD1,13,CASSWDRGYEQYF
NA,TRBV7-9,NA,14,CASSTTGYQETQYF
NA,TRBV4-3,NA,16,CASSPLGVVGYNEQFF
few,TRBV30,TRBD1,17,CAWSRGTGGYSNQPQHF
NA,TRBV12-3/TRBV12-4,NA,17,CAINAGTRSNGADVLTF
few,TRBV4-3,NA,22,CASSQDYYQGGAVAIKQETQYF
NA,TRBV29-1,NA,13,CSVVPEAGNTIYF
NA,TRBV9,NA,15,CASSIAGLSGNTIYF
NA,TRBV14,NA,11,CASSFEDTQYF
NA,TRBV7-8,NA,13,CASAWQENTEAFF
NA,TRBV9,NA,16,CASSVDGESSYNEQFF
NA,TRBV4-2,TRBD1,17,CASSQPGQGSSGGELFF
NA,TRBV11-2,TRBD2,17,CASSLPGLAASSDTQYF
many,TRBV4-3,TRBD2,14,CASSPSGGYYEQYF
few,TRBV4-3,NA,15,CASSQWGPGRHEQFF
NA,TRBV7-9,NA,16,CASRAPRRGDTGELFF
NA,TRBV4-1,TRBD1,15,CASRRTGDRQETQYF
few,TRBV11-3,TRBD1,16,CASSPGQGRSTDTQYF
few,TRBV4-3,NA,16,CASSHLGSGLNYGYTF
NA,TRBV7-3,TRBD2,13,CASSPWGGPEQFF
NA,TRBV24-1,NA,13,CATSDLTGTEAFF
NA,TRBV7-9,TRBD1,19,CASSSLSQGALRSSWELFF
few,TRBV7-9,NA,14,CASSFWTYLETQYF